A selection of T cell receptor beta chains follows, all from one sample in a study of blood T cell repertoires in COVID-19. TCRdb's table, derived via immunoSEQ multiplex PCR, lists solely in-frame clones and lacks some. The sample lists 110,000 or so clones, more than 70% seen once, with approximately 5% in the top ten. The material sequenced was peripheral blood. The receptors were gathered from a woman in her sixties with COVID-19, enrolled during active disease. CDR3s include the opening cysteine and the closing phenylalanine or tryptophan. The order of the fields is D gene, J gene, V gene, clone size, CDR3 protein, CDR3 DNA. A D gene is named only where the DNA matches it firmly. The size entry is marked missing in some rows and otherwise reads once, few, many or a size class.

>TRBD1|TRBJ2-2|TRBV2|once
CAGRQGWSGELFF
TGTGCCGGAAGACAGGGTTGGAGCGGGGAGCTGTTTTTT
>NA|TRBJ1-6|TRBV30|NA
CAWSAGSYNSPLHF
TGTGCCTGGAGTGCGGGATCCTATAATTCACCCCTCCACTTT
>NA|TRBJ2-7|TRBV5-1|NA
CASSSEPVGSYEQYF
TGCGCCAGCAGCTCGGAGCCGGTAGGCTCCTACGAGCAGTACTTC
>NA|TRBJ1-5|TRBV18|few
CASSPWSDQPQHF
TGTGCCAGCTCACCCTGGAGCGATCAGCCCCAGCATTTT
>NA|TRBJ1-1|TRBV5-1|NA
CASSRTLTVNTEAFF
TGCGCCAGCTCCAGAACTTTGACAGTGAACACTGAAGCTTTCTTT
>NA|TRBJ1-6|TRBV5-1|NA
CASSLEYRSNSPLHF
TGCGCCAGCAGCTTGGAATACAGGTCAAATTCACCCCTCCACTTT
>NA|TRBJ1-2|TRBV12-3/TRBV12-4|NA
CASSPGDYGYTF
TGTGCCAGCAGTCCAGGGGACTATGGCTACACCTTC
>TRBD2|TRBJ2-7|TRBV10-2|NA
CASSETSGGSYEQYF
TGCGCCAGCAGTGAGACTAGCGGGGGGTCCTACGAGCAGTACTTC
>NA|TRBJ2-4|TRBV7-9|NA
CASSPSTGRSRYIQYF
TGTGCCAGCAGCCCCAGTACCGGTCGGAGTAGGTACATTCAGTACTTC
>NA|TRBJ1-1|TRBV27|NA
CASSLSGTEAFF
TGTGCCAGCAGTTTGTCAGGGACTGAAGCTTTCTTT
>NA|TRBJ1-2|TRBV4-3|NA
CASSQEYVVSGYGYTF
TGCGCCAGCAGCCAAGAGTACGTGGTGTCAGGGTATGGCTACACCTTC
>TRBD1|TRBJ1-1|TRBV5-4|NA
CASSSAGDPGQGKAFF
TGTGCCAGCAGCTCAGCCGGTGACCCGGGACAGGGTAAAGCTTTCTTT
>TRBD1|TRBJ1-5|TRBV6-2/TRBV6-3|NA
CASSYPPGQGDQPQHF
TGTGCCAGCAGTTACCCCCCAGGACAGGGGGACCAGCCCCAGCATTTT
>TRBD1|TRBJ1-1|TRBV7-3|NA
CASSTPTLGTGLNTEAFF
TGTGCCAGCAGCACACCAACTCTAGGGACAGGGCTGAACACTGAAGCTTTCTTT
>TRBD2|TRBJ2-2|TRBV18|NA
CASSPRLAGDGTGELFF
TGTGCCAGCTCACCACGCCTAGCGGGGGACGGCACCGGGGAGCTGTTTTTT
>TRBD2|TRBJ2-2|TRBV4-1|NA
CASSQVMGGAGSGELFF
TGCGCCAGCAGCCAAGTCATGGGAGGGGCGGGGTCCGGGGAGCTGTTTTTT
>NA|TRBJ2-1|TRBV3-1/TRBV3-2|NA
CASSIDTKNNEQFF
TGTGCCAGCAGCATAGACACGAAAAACAATGAGCAGTTCTTC